The sequence of this T cell receptor beta chain was determined in a study of cytomegalovirus exposure and HLA in healthy donors. Overall study findings and caveats: High sensitivity and specificity were reportedly achieved when the classifier diagnosed cytomegalovirus status. The authors later linked a missense DCLRE1C variant to TCR beta V- and J-gene trimming.

V dropped 1 base and J dropped 3; count of bases not matched to a gene: 4. The CDR3 consists of 15 residues. Germline V lookup: CDR1 SGHVS, CDR2 FQNEAQ. A note on this clone: Its cognate antigen is unknown.

This cohort consisted of healthy bone marrow donors. PCR amplification relied on 60 Vbeta primers (plus 13 Jbeta primers). Profiling relied on immunoSEQ multiplex PCR, and the TCRdb table lists in-frame clones only, not all of them. The sample holds approximately 290,000 clones, roughly 80% seen once. The sample comprised PBMCs. This chain joins TRBV7-8 and TRBJ2-7, with 9 nucleotides matching TRBD2. The receptor's source is a girl aged 2 to 10 in good health and CMV-seronegative. CDR3 DNA: TGTGCCAGCAGCTTAGATGCGGGGGGGGTCTACGAGCAGTACTTC. Translated: CASSLDAGGVYEQYF.